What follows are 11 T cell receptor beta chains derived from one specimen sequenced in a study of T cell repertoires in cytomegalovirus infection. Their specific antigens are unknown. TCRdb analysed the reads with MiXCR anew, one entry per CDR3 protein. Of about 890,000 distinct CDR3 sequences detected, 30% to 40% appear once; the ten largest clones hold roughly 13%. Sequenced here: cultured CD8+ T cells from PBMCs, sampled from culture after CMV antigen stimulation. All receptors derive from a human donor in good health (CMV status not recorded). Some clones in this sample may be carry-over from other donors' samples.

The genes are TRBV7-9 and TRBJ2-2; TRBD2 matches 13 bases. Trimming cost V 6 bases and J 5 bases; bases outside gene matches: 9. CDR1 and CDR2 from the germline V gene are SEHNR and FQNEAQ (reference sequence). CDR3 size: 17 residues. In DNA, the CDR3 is TGTGCCAGCAGTGAACGAGGACTAGCGGGGGTTACCGGGGAGCTGTTTTTT. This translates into CASSERGLAGVTGELFF.

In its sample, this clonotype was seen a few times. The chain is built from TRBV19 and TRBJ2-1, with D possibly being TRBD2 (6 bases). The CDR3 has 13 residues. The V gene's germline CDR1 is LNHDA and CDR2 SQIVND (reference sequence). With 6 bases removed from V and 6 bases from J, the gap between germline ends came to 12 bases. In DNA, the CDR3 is TGTGCCAGTAGCACGGGACTCGCCAATGAGCAGTTCTTC. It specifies CASSTGLANEQFF.

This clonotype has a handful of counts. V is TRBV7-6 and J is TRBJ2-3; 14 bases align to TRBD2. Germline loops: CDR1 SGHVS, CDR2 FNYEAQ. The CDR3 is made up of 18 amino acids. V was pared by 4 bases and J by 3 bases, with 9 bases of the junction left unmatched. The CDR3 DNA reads TGTGCCAGCAGCTACCCGCCGACTAGCGGGGGGGCTACAGATACGCAGTATTTT. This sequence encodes CASSYPPTSGGATDTQYF.

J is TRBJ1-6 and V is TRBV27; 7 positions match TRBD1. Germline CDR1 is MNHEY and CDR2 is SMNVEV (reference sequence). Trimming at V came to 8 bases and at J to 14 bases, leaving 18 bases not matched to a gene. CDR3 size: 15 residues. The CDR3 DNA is TGTGCCAGCCGCAACACGCCAGGGGGAAAAGGGACCCTCCACTTT. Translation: CASRNTPGGKGTLHF.

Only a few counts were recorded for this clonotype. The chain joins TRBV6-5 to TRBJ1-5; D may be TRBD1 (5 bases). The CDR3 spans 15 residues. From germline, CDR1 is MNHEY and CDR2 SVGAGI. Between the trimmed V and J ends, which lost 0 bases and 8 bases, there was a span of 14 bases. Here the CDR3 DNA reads TGTGCCAGCAGTTACTCGACCAGGGCTTACGAGCCCCAGCATTTT. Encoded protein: CASSYSTRAYEPQHF.

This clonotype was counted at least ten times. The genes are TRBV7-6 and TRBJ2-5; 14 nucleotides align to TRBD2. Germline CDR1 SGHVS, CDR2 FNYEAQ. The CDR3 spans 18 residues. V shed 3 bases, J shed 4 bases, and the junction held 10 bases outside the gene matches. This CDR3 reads CASSLRPGLAGVSETQYF. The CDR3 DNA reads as TGTGCCAGCAGCTTGCGACCGGGACTAGCGGGGGTCTCAGAGACCCAGTACTTC.

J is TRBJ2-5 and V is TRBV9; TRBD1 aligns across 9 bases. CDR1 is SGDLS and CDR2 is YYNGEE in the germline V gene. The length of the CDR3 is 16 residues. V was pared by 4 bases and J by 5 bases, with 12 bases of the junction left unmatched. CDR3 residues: CASSKKPGQGFETQYF. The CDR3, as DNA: TGTGCCAGCAGCAAGAAACCGGGACAGGGATTCGAGACCCAGTACTTC. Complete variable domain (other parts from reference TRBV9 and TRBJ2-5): DSGVTQTPKHLITATGQRVTLRCSPRSGDLSVYWYQQSLDQGLQFLIQYYNGEERAKGNILERFSAQQFPDLHSELNLSSLELGDSALYFCASSKKPGQGFETQYFGPGTRLLVL.

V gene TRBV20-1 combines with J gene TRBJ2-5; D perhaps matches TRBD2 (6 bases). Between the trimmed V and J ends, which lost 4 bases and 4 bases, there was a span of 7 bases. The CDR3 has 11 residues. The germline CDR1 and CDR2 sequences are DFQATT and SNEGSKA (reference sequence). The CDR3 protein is CSAMGGETQYF. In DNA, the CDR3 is TGCAGTGCTATGGGGGGAGAGACCCAGTACTTC.

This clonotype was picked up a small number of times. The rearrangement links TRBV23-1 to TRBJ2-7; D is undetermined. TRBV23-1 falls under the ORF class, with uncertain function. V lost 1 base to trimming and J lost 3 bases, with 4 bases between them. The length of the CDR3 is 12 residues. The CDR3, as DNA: TGCGCCAGCAGTCAATACATCTACGAGCAGTACTTC. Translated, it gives CASSQYIYEQYF.

The CDR3 spells CASATGGYQPQHF. In nucleotides, the CDR3 is TGTGCCAGCGCGACAGGGGGCTACCAGCCCCAGCATTTT. The gene calls are TRBV12-3 or TRBV12-4 and TRBJ1-5; 10 bases match TRBD1. With 8 bases clipped from V and 7 bases from J, the junction kept 5 bases outside the gene matches. The CDR3 spans 13 residues.

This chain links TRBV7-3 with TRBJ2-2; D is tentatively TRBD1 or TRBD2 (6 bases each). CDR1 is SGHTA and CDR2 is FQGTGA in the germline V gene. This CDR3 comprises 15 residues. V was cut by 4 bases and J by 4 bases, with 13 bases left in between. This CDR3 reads CASSWGGGGTGELFF. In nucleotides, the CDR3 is TGTGCCAGCAGCTGGGGAGGAGGGGGCACCGGGGAGCTGTTTTTT.